Listed below are T cell receptor beta chains from one sample, sequenced in a study of T cell responses to AZD1222 COVID-19 vaccine. The repertoire was sequenced with immunoSEQ multiplex PCR; TCRdb's copy has only in-frame clones and lacks some. Counted here are fewer than 85,000 clones, around 89% occurring once; the ten biggest clones make up around 19%. Sequenced material: peripheral blood, taken on day 0 of AZD1222 vaccination. The receptors were gathered from an adult in good health. Each CDR3 is given with its conserved first and last residue. The D gene is left open where the match is weak. Size is stated for part of the rows, as once, few or many counts, or as a class when the clone is expanded.

- TRBJ2-7 12 TRBV10-3 - CAISRANYEQYF TGTGCCATCTCGCGCGCGAACTACGAGCAGTACTTC
TRBD2 TRBJ2-7 15 TRBV7-2 - CASSLYGRSSYEQYF TGTGCCAGCAGCTTATACGGGAGGAGCTCCTACGAGCAGTACTTC
- TRBJ1-2 13 TRBV7-9 - CASSHGGGRGYTF TGTGCCAGCAGCCATGGTGGTGGTAGAGGCTACACCTTC
- TRBJ1-6 16 TRBV5-4 few CASSAGGSSYNSPLHF TGTGCCAGCAGCGCTGGGGGAAGCTCCTATAATTCACCCCTCCACTTT
- TRBJ1-3 13 TRBV3-1/TRBV3-2 once CASSQEGGNTIYF TGTGCCAGCAGCCAAGAGGGCGGAAACACCATATATTTT
- TRBJ2-7 14 TRBV6-5 - CASSLGTADSAQYF TGTGCCAGCAGTCTCGGGACGGCAGACTCGGCGCAGTACTTC
- TRBJ1-2 14 TRBV19 - CASSIGSENYGYTF TGTGCCAGTAGTATAGGTTCAGAAAACTATGGCTACACCTTC
TRBD2 TRBJ2-3 14 TRBV9 - CASSPGLGPDTQYF TGTGCCAGCAGCCCTGGACTAGGCCCAGATACGCAGTATTTT
TRBD2 TRBJ2-1 18 TRBV4-1 - CASSPSWTSGSSYNEQFF TGCGCCAGCAGCCCCTCGTGGACTAGCGGGAGTTCCTACAATGAGCAGTTCTTC
- TRBJ1-5 13 TRBV27 few CASSYGRNQPQHF TGTGCCAGCAGTTACGGAAGAAATCAGCCCCAGCATTTT
- TRBJ2-7 13 TRBV9 - CASSSEGGYEQYF TGTGCCAGCAGCTCCGAGGGGGGCTACGAGCAGTACTTC
TRBD2 TRBJ2-1 14 TRBV9 - CASSPGGANNEQFF TGTGCCAGCAGCCCGGGGGGGGCAAACAATGAGCAGTTCTTC
- TRBJ1-1 15 TRBV5-1 - CASSLGRRTGTEAFF TGCGCCAGCAGCCTGGGGAGGCGAACAGGTACTGAAGCTTTCTTT
- TRBJ2-3 10 TRBV19 - CASKGDTQYF TGTGCCAGTAAGGGGGATACGCAGTATTTT
- TRBJ1-1 15 TRBV14 few CASSPFLGMNTEAFF TGTGCCAGCAGCCCCTTCCTGGGGATGAACACTGAAGCTTTCTTT
- TRBJ1-1 14 TRBV6-4 - CARRTRANNTEAFF TGTGCCAGGCGTACAAGGGCCAACAACACTGAAGCTTTCTTT
- TRBJ2-7 14 TRBV30 - CAWSPGSPTYEQYF TGTGCCTGGTCACCGGGCTCCCCTACCTACGAGCAGTACTTC
TRBD1 TRBJ2-5 18 TRBV4-3 once CASSQDPLATGGRETQYF TGCGCCAGCAGCCAAGACCCCCTAGCCACAGGGGGCCGGGAGACCCAGTACTTC